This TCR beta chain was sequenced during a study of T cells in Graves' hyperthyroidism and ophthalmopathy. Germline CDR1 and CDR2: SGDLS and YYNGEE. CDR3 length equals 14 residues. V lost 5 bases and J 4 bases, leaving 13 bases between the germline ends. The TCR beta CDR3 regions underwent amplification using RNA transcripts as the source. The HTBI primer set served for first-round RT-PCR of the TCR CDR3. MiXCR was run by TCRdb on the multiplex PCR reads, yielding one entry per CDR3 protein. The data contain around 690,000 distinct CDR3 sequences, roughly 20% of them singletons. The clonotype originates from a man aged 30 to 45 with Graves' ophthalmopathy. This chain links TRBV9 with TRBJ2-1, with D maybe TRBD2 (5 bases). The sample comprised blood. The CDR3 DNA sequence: TGTGCCAGCAGTGGAGACACGGGGTACAATGAGCAGTTCTTC. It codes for CASSGDTGYNEQFF.